The 4 T cell receptor beta chains listed next were all sequenced from one sample in a study of T cells in lung cancer brain metastases. Repertoires were generated with immunoSEQ multiplex PCR, while TCRdb's copy carries only in-frame clones and drops some. The sample comprises approximately 4,500 clones, about 88% of which are singletons, and less than 7.5% rests with the top ten. The specimen sequenced was tumor tissue from the primary lung tumor. The receptors here all came from a woman aged 50 to 60 with non-small cell lung cancer.

The V gene is TRBV18, the J gene TRBJ2-3, with D maybe TRBD2 (5 bases). Germline V gives CDR1 KGHSH, CDR2 LQKENI. This CDR3 region has 16 residues. Trimming stripped 6 bases from V and 3 bases from J, with 19 bases between. The CDR3 DNA is TGTGCCAGCTCTCCCATGGGCGGCAGGACTACAGATACGCAGTATTTT. This codes for CASSPMGGRTTDTQYF. Full variable domain (outside the CDR3, taken from reference TRBV18 and TRBJ2-3): NAGVMQNPRHLVRRRGQEARLRCSPMKGHSHVYWYRQLPEEGLKFMVYLQKENIIDESGMPKERFSAEFPKEGPSILRIQQVVRGDSAAYFCASSPMGGRTTDTQYFGPGTRLTVL.

The chain links TRBV18 to TRBJ2-2; D possibly corresponds to TRBD2 (6 bases). Germline V gene lookup returns CDR1 KGHSH and CDR2 LQKENI. Trimming removed 4 bases at V and 7 bases at J, with 22 bases between. The CDR3 is made up of 17 amino acids. The chain's CDR3 is CASSRSGVSDQIGELFF. The CDR3 bases are TGTGCCAGCTCACGATCGGGGGTCAGCGATCAAATCGGGGAGCTGTTTTTT. Full variable domain (outside the CDR3, taken from reference TRBV18 and TRBJ2-2): NAGVMQNPRHLVRRRGQEARLRCSPMKGHSHVYWYRQLPEEGLKFMVYLQKENIIDESGMPKERFSAEFPKEGPSILRIQQVVRGDSAAYFCASSRSGVSDQIGELFFGEGSRLTVL.

V and J are TRBV6-5 and TRBJ1-1; D may be TRBD1 (6 bases). This CDR3 has 15 residues. Trimming shortened V by 7 bases and J by 4 bases, and 19 bases separated the two germline ends. The germline V gene has CDR1 MNHEY and CDR2 SVGAGI. The CDR3 sequence: CASTSSLGAGTEAFF. As DNA, the CDR3 is TGTGCCAGCACCTCCTCGCTGGGGGCGGGCACTGAAGCTTTCTTT.

Notes on this clone: This CDR3 is also generated by other DNA sequences in the sample. The chain recombines TRBV29-1 with TRBJ2-2; possible D gene TRBD2, 6 bases. CDR3 size: 14 residues. Trimming shortened V by 3 bases and J by 5 bases, and 13 bases separated the two germline ends. In germline, CDR1 is SQVTM, CDR2 ANQGSEA. The CDR3 DNA is TGCAGCGTTGATGCCGGGGGTAGGACCGGGGAGCTGTTTTTT. It is translated as CSVDAGGRTGELFF.